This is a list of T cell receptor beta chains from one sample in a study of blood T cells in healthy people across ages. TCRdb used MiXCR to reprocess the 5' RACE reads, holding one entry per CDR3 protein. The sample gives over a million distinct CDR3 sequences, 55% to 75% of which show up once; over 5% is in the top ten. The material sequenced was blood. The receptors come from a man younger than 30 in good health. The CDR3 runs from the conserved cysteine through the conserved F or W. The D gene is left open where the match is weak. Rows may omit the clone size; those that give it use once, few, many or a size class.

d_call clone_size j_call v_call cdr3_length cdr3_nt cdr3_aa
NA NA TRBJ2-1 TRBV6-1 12 TGTGCCAGCAGGCCCTCTAGCAATGAGCAGTTCTTC CASRPSSNEQFF
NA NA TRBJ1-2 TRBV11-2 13 TGTGCCAGCAGCGACAAGCCTAACTATGGCTACACCTTC CASSDKPNYGYTF
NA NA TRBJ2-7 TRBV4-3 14 TGCGCCAGCCGGGGAGGGGGGCCACACTACGAGCAGTACTTC CASRGGGPHYEQYF
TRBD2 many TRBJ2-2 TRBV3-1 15 TGTGCCAGCAGCCAAGGGGGGACTATTATGAGGGAGCTGTTTTTT CASSQGGTIMRELFF
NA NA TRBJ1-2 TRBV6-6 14 TGTGCCAGCAGAATCCTACAGAGTAACTATGGCTACACCTTC CASRILQSNYGYTF
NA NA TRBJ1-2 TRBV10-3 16 TGTGCCATCAGTGAGCGCAGGGAGGGGTCTAACTATGGCTACACCTTC CAISERREGSNYGYTF
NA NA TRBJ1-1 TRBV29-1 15 TGCAGCGTTCGGCCATCTGGGGTTTCGAACACTGAAGCTTTCTTT CSVRPSGVSNTEAFF
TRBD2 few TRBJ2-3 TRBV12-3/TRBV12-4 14 TGTGCCAGCAACTTAGCGGGAGGGCCAGATACGCAGTATTTT CASNLAGGPDTQYF
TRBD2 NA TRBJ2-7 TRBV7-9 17 TGTGCCAGCAGCTCCTATGCCGGGACTAGCGGCGTGTACGAGCAGTACTTC CASSSYAGTSGVYEQYF
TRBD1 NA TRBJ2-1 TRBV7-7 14 TGTGCTAGCAGCTTAATCCAGGGGGTTACTGAGCAGTTCTTC CASSLIQGVTEQFF